The sequence of this T cell receptor beta chain was determined in a study of shared clonotypes between healthy human individuals. General study findings and limits: The naive CD4 repertoires of a handful of donors were compared, and around 5.1% of clonotypes were shared.

Method: immunoSEQ multiplex PCR; TCRdb's copy keeps in-frame clones and lacks some. The sample holds about 2.1 million clones, approximately 92% seen once. The CDR3 is made up of 15 amino acids. V was pared by 6 bases and J by 6 bases, with 19 bases between. The germline V gene encodes CDR1 MRHNA and CDR2 SNTAGT. Naive CD8 cells lacked CD45RO and underwent positive selection for CCR7, leaving out terminally differentiated effector memory CD45RA+ cells. The study drew its donors from healthy HIV-negative adults without recent acute infections or vaccinations. Concerning this clone: Its target is unknown.

The TCR was taken from a man aged 18 to 35 in good health. Some clones in this sample may be carry-over from other donors' samples. The chain recombines TRBV6-4 with TRBJ2-3, with a possible D match to TRBD2 (6 bases). Material for sequencing was naive CD8+ T cells from PBMCs. The DNA of the CDR3 is TGTGCCAGCAGCCTGGTCGGCGGGGCCCTCGATACGCAGTATTTT. Its protein product is CASSLVGGALDTQYF.